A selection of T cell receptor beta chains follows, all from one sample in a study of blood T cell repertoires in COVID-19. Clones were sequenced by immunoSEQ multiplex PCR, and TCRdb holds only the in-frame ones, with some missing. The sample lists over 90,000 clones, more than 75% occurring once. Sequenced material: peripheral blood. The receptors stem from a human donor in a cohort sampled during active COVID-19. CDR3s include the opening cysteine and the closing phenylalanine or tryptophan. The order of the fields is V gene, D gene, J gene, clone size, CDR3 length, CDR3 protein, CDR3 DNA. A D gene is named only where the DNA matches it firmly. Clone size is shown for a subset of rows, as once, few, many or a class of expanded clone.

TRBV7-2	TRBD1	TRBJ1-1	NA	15	CASSTRQGPNTEAFF	TGTGCCAGCAGCACCCGACAGGGGCCGAACACTGAAGCTTTCTTT
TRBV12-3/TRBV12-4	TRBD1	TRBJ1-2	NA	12	CASSLDRSGYTF	TGTGCCAGCAGTTTGGACAGGTCTGGCTACACCTTC
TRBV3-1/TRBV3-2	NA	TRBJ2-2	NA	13	CASSRLDTGELFF	TGTGCCAGCAGCCGGCTAGACACCGGGGAGCTGTTTTTT
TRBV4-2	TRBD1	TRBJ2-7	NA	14	CASSQDRYLSEQYF	TGTGCCAGCAGCCAGGACAGGTACTTGTCCGAGCAGTACTTC
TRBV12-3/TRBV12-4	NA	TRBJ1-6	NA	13	CASSLAQGRPLHF	TGTGCCAGCAGTTTAGCCCAGGGGAGACCCCTCCACTTT
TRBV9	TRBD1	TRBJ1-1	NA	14	CASSAKGAPTEAFF	TGTGCCAGCAGCGCAAAGGGGGCGCCTACTGAAGCTTTCTTT
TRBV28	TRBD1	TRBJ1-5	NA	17	CASTHHGGTGRDQPQHF	TGTGCCAGCACCCACCACGGAGGGACAGGGCGGGATCAGCCCCAGCATTTT
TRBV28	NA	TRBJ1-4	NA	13	CASSLGAAEKLFF	TGTGCCAGCAGTTTGGGGGCGGCTGAAAAACTGTTTTTT
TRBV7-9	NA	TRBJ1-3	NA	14	CASSLVQAGNTIYF	TGTGCCAGCAGCTTGGTACAGGCTGGAAACACCATATATTTT
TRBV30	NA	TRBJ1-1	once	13	CAWSQGPSTEAFF	TGTGCCTGGAGTCAGGGGCCAAGCACTGAAGCTTTCTTT
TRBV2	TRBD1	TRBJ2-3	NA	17	CASTRSAGTGGLDTQYF	TGTGCCAGCACTCGTAGCGCCGGGACAGGGGGCTTGGATACGCAGTATTTT